This T cell receptor (beta chain) was sequenced in a study of CD8 T cells in Susac syndrome. Points from the study as a whole: The study admitted that it had a relatively small number of individuals in its TCR sequencing and HLA analysis. CD8+ clones in Susac expanded most in TEMRA cells and active patients. Across the total CD8+ repertoires, under 20 Susac-specific public clones were detected, and across the CD8+ TEMRA repertoires, four to six such clones were detected.

Random hexamers were used to reverse transcribe the RNA input (roughly 0.5 to 1 ug). TCRdb ran MiXCR on the immunoSEQ multiplex PCR reads and lists one entry per CDR3 protein. Here the sample spans more than 150,000 distinct CDR3 sequences, over 90% being singletons. Regarding this clonotype: As yet, its antigen is unknown.

There are 15 residues in the CDR3. Between the trimmed V and J ends, which lost 3 bases and 1 base, there was a span of 12 bases. Germline CDR1 and CDR2: MGHRA and YSYEKL. The chain recombines TRBV4-1 with TRBJ1-2, with D possibly TRBD1 on 5 matching bases. Sample: CD8+ T cells from PBMCs. The clonotype was recovered from a human donor with Susac syndrome. The CDR3 spells CASSHQTVYNYGYTF. The CDR3 nucleotides read TGCGCCAGCAGCCACCAGACAGTGTATAACTATGGCTACACCTTC.